One sample yielded the 14 T cell receptor beta chains listed below, sequenced in a study of blood T cell repertoires in COVID-19. The repertoire was sequenced with immunoSEQ multiplex PCR; TCRdb's copy has only in-frame clones and lacks some. In the table there are 90,000 to 120,000 clones, about nine tenths of which are singletons. Sequences were obtained from peripheral blood. All receptors derive from a woman aged 25 to 39 with acute or convalescent COVID-19.

This rearrangement joins TRBV6-2 or TRBV6-3 to TRBJ2-1, with 9 bases identical to TRBD2. V lost 0 bases and J lost 2; bases outside the gene matches: 5. Germline-derived CDR1 and CDR2 are MNHEY and SVGEGT. The CDR3 contains 17 residues. CDR3 in amino acids: CASSYSIQREAYNEQFF. Here the CDR3 DNA reads TGTGCCAGCAGTTACTCGATCCAGCGGGAGGCCTACAATGAGCAGTTCTTC.

The rearrangement links TRBV28 to TRBJ2-1; weak D call: TRBD2 (6 bases). This CDR3 comprises 13 residues. Germline loops: CDR1 MDHEN, CDR2 SYDVKM. V lost 2 bases and J 12 bases, leaving 14 bases between the germline ends. The CDR3 sequence: CASSLALPGLQFF. Here the CDR3 DNA reads TGTGCCAGCAGTTTAGCATTACCGGGACTGCAGTTCTTC.

This clone showed up just a few times. The V and J genes are TRBV7-3 and TRBJ1-1; D possibly corresponds to TRBD1 (6 bases). The germline V and J ends were trimmed by 5 bases and 3 bases, with 13 bases remaining between them. Germline V lookup: CDR1 SGHTA, CDR2 FQGTGA. The CDR3 spans 14 residues. In DNA, the CDR3 is TGTGCCAGCAGCACAACAGGGCCCCACACTGAAGCTTTCTTT. Protein: CASSTTGPHTEAFF.

The chain couples TRBV6-4 to TRBJ2-5; 11 positions agree with TRBD2. The CDR3 contains 15 residues. V dropped 3 bases and J dropped 0; count of bases not matched to a gene: 0. Germline CDR1 reads MRHNA; CDR2 reads SNTAGT. The CDR3, as DNA: TGTGCCAGCAGTGAGACTAGCGGGAACCAAGAGACCCAGTACTTC. This translates into CASSETSGNQETQYF.

This clone was recorded a few times. The J gene is TRBJ2-2, the V gene TRBV30; D gene uncertain. This CDR3 has 15 amino acids. The V and J ends lost 4 bases and 0 bases respectively, with 12 bases between them. Germline-derived CDR1 and CDR2 are GTSNPN and SVGIG (reference sequence). The CDR3 reads CAWKLGTSNTGELFF. The CDR3 coding sequence is TGTGCCTGGAAATTGGGCACCTCGAACACCGGGGAGCTGTTTTTT. Based on the CDR3 plus reference TRBV30 and TRBJ2-2, the full variable domain is SQTIHQWPATLVQPVGSPLSLECTVEGTSNPNLYWYRQAAGRGLQLLFYSVGIGQISSEVPQNLSASRPQDRQFILSSKKLLLSDSGFYLCAWKLGTSNTGELFFGEGSRLTVL.

This chain connects TRBV6-2 or TRBV6-3 to TRBJ1-4; D not resolved. This CDR3 contains 17 residues. The germline V gene has CDR1 MNHEY and CDR2 SVGEGT. Trimming took off 2 bases at V and 8 bases at J, with 21 bases between the two ends. CDR3 DNA sequence: TGTGCCAGCAGTTACCGGAATCGGAATCGAGTGGAGGAAAAACTGTTTTTT. It yields the protein CASSYRNRNRVEEKLFF.

In its sample, this clone was seen a few times. The rearrangement links TRBV5-8 to TRBJ1-2; TRBD1 matches 7 bases. V gave up 4 bases and J gave up 4 bases; unmatched junction bases: 7. Germline values: CDR1 SGHTS, CDR2 YDEGEE. This CDR3 has 14 amino acids. The CDR3 spells CASSVYRGPYGYTF. The CDR3 region has the DNA TGTGCCAGCAGCGTCTACAGGGGCCCCTATGGCTACACCTTC. The whole variable domain, remainder taken from reference TRBV5-8 and TRBJ1-2, is EAGVTQSPTHLIKTRGQQATLRCSPISGHTSVYWYQQALGLGLQFLLWYDEGEERNRGNFPPRFSGRQFPNYSSELNVNALELEDSALYLCASSVYRGPYGYTFGSGTRLTVV.

The J gene is TRBJ1-2, the V gene TRBV19; the D gene is possibly TRBD1 (5 bases). The CDR3 extends over 15 amino acids. Germline loops: CDR1 LNHDA, CDR2 SQIVND (reference sequence). V lost 5 bases, J lost 7 bases, and 20 bases lay in between. CDR3 loop: CASSREGADPVGYTF. The CDR3 bases are TGTGCCAGTAGTCGAGAAGGGGCCGACCCGGTTGGCTACACCTTC. Variable domain in full (rest from reference TRBV19 and TRBJ1-2): DGGITQSPKYLFRKEGQNVTLSCEQNLNHDAMYWYRQDPGQGLRLIYYSQIVNDFQKGDIAEGYSVSREKKESFPLTVTSAQKNPTAFYLCASSREGADPVGYTFGSGTRLTVV.

This rearrangement joins TRBV4-1 to TRBJ1-4; D is undetermined. V lost 4 bases to trimming and J lost 3 bases, with 12 bases between them. The CDR3 loop spans 15 amino acids. Germline V gives CDR1 MGHRA, CDR2 YSYEKL. CDR3 sequence: CASSLSAGPNEKLFF. CDR3 DNA sequence: TGCGCCAGCAGCCTGTCGGCAGGCCCTAATGAAAAACTGTTTTTT.

The V and J genes are TRBV3-1 (or the pseudogene TRBV3-2) and TRBJ2-5; D possibly corresponds to TRBD2 (6 bases). This CDR3 has 14 residues. The V end lost 3 bases, the J end lost 5 bases, and 13 bases lay between the germline ends. Looked up from germline, CDR1 is LGHDT and CDR2 is YNNKEL (reference sequence). CDR3 DNA sequence: TGTGCCAGCAGCCACTGGGGACTGTGGGAGACCCAGTACTTC. Translated: CASSHWGLWETQYF.

This rearrangement joins TRBV9 to TRBJ2-3; no clear D. Germline V gene data show CDR1 as SGDLS and CDR2 as YYNGEE. The CDR3 is 14 amino acids. The germline V and J ends were trimmed by 3 bases and 4 bases, with 12 bases remaining between them. The CDR3: CASSARTASDTQYF. CDR3 DNA: TGTGCCAGCAGCGCCCGTACTGCCTCAGATACGCAGTATTTT.

J is TRBJ1-1 and V is TRBV4-3; 12 bases agree with TRBD1. This CDR3 comprises 15 residues. Losses at the gene ends were 2 bases for V and 10 bases for J; bases not matched to a gene: 8. Per the germline V gene, CDR1 is LGHNA and CDR2 is YSLEER. The CDR3: CASSQRDRGLQGAFF. CDR3 nucleotide sequence: TGCGCCAGCAGCCAAAGGGACAGGGGGCTCCAGGGAGCTTTCTTT.

The CDR3 nucleotides are TGTGCCAGCAGAGCCGGGACATTATACGAGCAGTACTTC. Amino acid sequence: CASRAGTLYEQYF. The chain has TRBV12-3 or TRBV12-4 and TRBJ2-7; D is perhaps TRBD1 (6 bases). The CDR3 length is 13 residues. V lost 6 bases to trimming and J lost 4 bases, with 13 bases between them.

This sequence joins TRBV6-2 or TRBV6-3 and TRBJ2-5; D is unclear. This CDR3 comprises 15 residues. Trimming removed 2 bases from V and 1 base from J, with 11 bases in between. Germline values: CDR1 MNHEY, CDR2 SVGEGT. CDR3: CASSYLEVTQETQYF. The CDR3 DNA is TGTGCCAGCAGTTACCTAGAGGTGACCCAAGAGACCCAGTACTTC.